Following are 11 T cell receptor beta chains from one sample sequenced in a study of cytomegalovirus exposure and HLA in healthy donors. PCR was performed using 60 Vbeta and 13 Jbeta primers. Sequencing used immunoSEQ multiplex PCR; TCRdb keeps in-frame clones, though not all of them. The table has some 51,000 clones, 65% to 80% seen once. Sequencing was done on a sample of PBMCs. The receptor set was obtained from a man between 35 and 55 years old in good health and CMV-seropositive.

This chain links TRBV19 with TRBJ1-1; no clear D. Trimming cost V 8 bases and J 7 bases, with 17 bases left between them. CDR1 LNHDA and CDR2 SQIVND come from the germline V gene (reference sequence). The CDR3 spans 13 residues. The DNA for the CDR3 is TGTGCCAGTTCGATGGGCTGGGAGGATGAAGCTTTCTTT. This gives the protein CASSMGWEDEAFF.

V gene TRBV7-2 combines with J gene TRBJ2-1, with TRBD2 matching over 8 bases. The CDR3 spans 16 residues. With 5 bases clipped from V and 0 bases from J, the junction kept 6 bases outside the gene matches. The germline V gene encodes CDR1 SGHTA and CDR2 FQGNSA. In nucleotides, the CDR3 is TGTGCCAGCAGCGGGAGTAGCGGGGTCTCCTACAATGAGCAGTTCTTC. The encoded protein is CASSGSSGVSYNEQFF.

The chain couples TRBV4-1 to TRBJ2-2; D call uncertain. The CDR3 runs 15 residues. Germline CDR1 and CDR2: MGHRA and YSYEKL. V lost 0 bases to trimming and J lost 4 bases, with 9 bases between them. The CDR3 DNA follows: TGCGCCAGCAGCCAAGATGAAGGCGGCACCGGGGAGCTGTTTTTT. Residues: CASSQDEGGTGELFF.

The gene calls are TRBV27 and TRBJ2-7; 9 bases line up with TRBD1. CDR3 length: 15 residues. The junction had 9 bases not matched to a gene; V was cut back by 7 bases and J by 2 bases. In germline, CDR1 is MNHEY, CDR2 SMNVEV (reference sequence). Written as DNA, the CDR3 is TGTGCCAGCAACCCCATACAGGGGGCCACCTACGAGCAGTACTTC. This encodes CASNPIQGATYEQYF.

This clone occurred once. The V gene is TRBV11-2, the J gene TRBJ1-2; TRBD1 agrees at 11 bases. The CDR3 spans 17 residues. The J segment lost 13 bases and the V segment lost 5 bases, leaving 21 bases of the junction unmatched. Germline loops: CDR1 SGHAT, CDR2 FQNNGV. Here the CDR3 DNA reads TGTGCCAGCAGCACCATGGTAGGGGGGACAGGGGGTCTGCAAGGCACCTTC. This codes for CASSTMVGGTGGLQGTF.

In this sample, this clone turned up a few times. The genes are TRBV6-6 and TRBJ1-2; the D is unclear. Germline CDR1 and CDR2: MNHNY and SVGAGI (reference sequence). The CDR3 contains 13 residues. V dropped 6 bases and J dropped 4 bases, with 12 bases sitting between them. The CDR3 sequence: CASSVHSGYGYTF. CDR3 coding DNA: TGTGCCAGCAGCGTTCATAGCGGCTATGGCTACACCTTC.

The chain joins TRBV7-2 to TRBJ2-5; TRBD2 agrees at 8 bases. From germline, CDR1 is SGHTA and CDR2 FQGNSA. Germline trimming cut 1 base from V and 3 bases from J; bases unmatched to any gene: 7. CDR3 size: 16 residues. CDR3 residues: CASSLVGTRGKETQYF. In DNA form, the CDR3 reads TGTGCCAGCAGCTTAGTGGGGACTAGGGGTAAAGAGACCCAGTACTTC.

V gene TRBV5-8 combines with J gene TRBJ2-1, with 9 positions matching TRBD1. CDR3 length: 18 amino acids. The trim removed 4 bases at V and 7 bases at J, leaving 18 bases unmatched. CDR1 SGHTS and CDR2 YDEGEE come from the germline V gene. The DNA of the CDR3 is TGTGCCAGCAGCCCCGGCCTTGACCGAGGGACAGGGATGAATGAGCAGTTCTTC. This translates into CASSPGLDRGTGMNEQFF.

The chain joins TRBV4-1 to TRBJ2-7; a weak D match, TRBD1 (5 bases). The CDR3 consists of 13 residues. The ends were cut back, 2 bases at V and 4 bases at J, with 9 bases in the middle. Germline values: CDR1 MGHRA, CDR2 YSYEKL. CDR3 in amino acids: CASSQIQGYEQYF. The CDR3 region has the DNA TGCGCCAGCAGCCAAATCCAGGGATACGAGCAGTACTTC.

The rearrangement links TRBV6-6 to TRBJ1-4; 8 bases are shared with TRBD1. Germline V CDR1 and CDR2: MNHNY, SVGAGI (reference sequence). This CDR3 has 13 amino acids. Germline trimming cut 0 bases from V and 17 bases from J; bases unmatched to any gene: 8. CDR3 nucleotides: TGTGCCAGCAGTTACTCGTTTCAGGGGGCCAGTTTTTTT. Translation gives CASSYSFQGASFF.

This clone occurred once. The chain employs TRBV5-4 and TRBJ2-5; TRBD2 is a possible D gene (5 bases). Germline loops: CDR1 SGHNT, CDR2 YYREEE (reference sequence). The CDR3 is made up of 15 amino acids. Trimming took off 2 bases at V and 0 bases at J, with 11 bases between the two ends. In DNA, the CDR3 is TGTGCCAGCAGCTTAGGGAGCGTAAACCAAGAGACCCAGTACTTC. It yields the protein CASSLGSVNQETQYF.